What follows are 13 T cell receptor beta chains derived from one specimen sequenced in a study of technical replicates of blood from a few donors. The protocol was immunoSEQ multiplex PCR, while the TCRdb copy is restricted to in-frame clones and leaves out a portion. This table holds 80,000 to 90,000 clones, less than 95% found once. The specimen sequenced was T cells isolated from PBMCs. These receptor sequences come from a human donor in good health.

J is TRBJ2-7 and V is TRBV7-2; TRBD2 matches 7 bases. From germline, CDR1 is SGHTA and CDR2 FQGNSA. After removal of 5 bases from V and 2 bases from J, the junction contained 6 bases not matched to a gene. The CDR3 extends over 14 amino acids. As DNA, the CDR3 is TGTGCCAGCAGCCATGGGGGGGGACCCTACGAGCAGTACTTC. Translated, it gives CASSHGGGPYEQYF.

The V call is TRBV6-6, the J call TRBJ1-5, with D unclear. V lost 2 bases to trimming and J lost 6 bases, with 8 bases between them. The V gene's germline CDR1 is MNHNY and CDR2 SVGAGI (reference sequence). The CDR3 covers 13 residues. In DNA form, the CDR3 reads TGTGCCAGCAGTTACACCCCGGGTCAGCCCCAGCATTTT. Protein sequence: CASSYTPGQPQHF.

The genes are TRBV4-1 and TRBJ1-4; 11 bases agree with TRBD1. J gave up 7 bases and V 3 bases, and 13 bases lay outside the gene matches. This CDR3 has 18 amino acids. Germline CDR1 reads MGHRA; CDR2 reads YSYEKL. The CDR3 DNA is TGCGCCAGCAGCCATCACCGGGACAGGGGGATCAATTCTGAAAAACTGTTTTTT. Translating gives CASSHHRDRGINSEKLFF.

The rearrangement links TRBV6-5 to TRBJ2-3; tentative D call: TRBD1 (5 bases). Trimming left V 4 bases short and J 2 bases short, with 13 bases between. Germline-derived CDR1 and CDR2 are MNHEY and SVGAGI. The CDR3 is 15 amino acids. The CDR3 loop reads CASSLVGGATDTQYF. The CDR3 bases are TGTGCCAGCAGTTTGGTCGGTGGGGCCACAGATACGCAGTATTTT.

The chain links TRBV7-9 to TRBJ2-1; no clear D. The V and J ends lost 8 bases and 2 bases respectively, with 10 bases between them. Germline assignment: CDR1 SEHNR and CDR2 FQNEAQ (reference sequence). The CDR3 sequence is 13 residues long. The chain's CDR3 is CASDLAPYNEQFF. DNA for the CDR3: TGTGCCAGCGACTTGGCGCCCTACAATGAGCAGTTCTTC.

The V and J genes are TRBV27 and TRBJ1-2; 7 nucleotides agree with TRBD1. The germline CDR1 and CDR2 sequences are MNHEY and SMNVEV (reference sequence). Losses at the gene ends were 5 bases for V and 4 bases for J; bases not matched to a gene: 1. CDR3 length: 12 amino acids. The DNA of the CDR3 is TGTGCCAGCAGTGCAGGGGGCTATGGCTACACCTTC. The encoded protein is CASSAGGYGYTF.

The genes are TRBV14 and TRBJ2-3, with unresolved D. V gave up 1 base and J gave up 2 bases, with 13 bases separating them. The CDR3 length is 16 residues. The germline V gene encodes CDR1 SGHDN and CDR2 FVKESK. The CDR3 reads CASSQALHANTDTQYF. The CDR3 DNA reads as TGTGCCAGCAGCCAAGCCCTCCACGCTAACACAGATACGCAGTATTTT.

The V call is TRBV27, the J call TRBJ2-1; 9 bases align to TRBD1. J gave up 1 base and V 2 bases, and 12 bases lay outside the gene matches. Germline CDR1 reads MNHEY; CDR2 reads SMNVEV (reference sequence). CDR3 length: 19 residues. The CDR3 nucleotides are TGTGCCAGCAGTTTACACGGACAGGGGTCACCTGCTTCCTACAATGAGCAGTTCTTC. As protein: CASSLHGQGSPASYNEQFF.

The gene calls are TRBV7-2 and TRBJ2-2; D is possibly TRBD1 (5 bases). The CDR3 extends over 16 amino acids. Germline-derived CDR1 and CDR2 are SGHTA and FQGNSA. V was clipped by 7 bases and J by 7 bases, with 22 bases between them. The CDR3, as DNA: TGTGCCAGCAAGGGGCGAGAAGCTCTCCTCTACGGGGAGCTGTTTTTT. This gives the protein CASKGREALLYGELFF.

The table lists this clone with a count of one. V and J are TRBV15 and TRBJ2-5; 9 bases match TRBD2. This CDR3 has 16 amino acids. Germline lookup yields CDR1 LNHNV and CDR2 YYDKDF (reference sequence). V shed 5 bases and J 1 base; nucleotides not matched to a gene: 8. CDR3 nucleotide sequence: TGTGCCACCAGCCGCGGCATAGCGGGAGTCCAAGAGACCCAGTACTTC. This encodes CATSRGIAGVQETQYF.

The chain employs TRBV9 and TRBJ2-7, with 9 nucleotides matching TRBD2. Germline CDR1 SGDLS, CDR2 YYNGEE. The trim removed 3 bases at V and 3 bases at J, leaving 7 bases unmatched. The CDR3 consists of 15 residues. The DNA for the CDR3 is TGTGCCAGCAGCGCCCTTAGCGGGAGCGGCTACGAGCAGTACTTC. This codes for CASSALSGSGYEQYF. The whole variable domain, remainder taken from reference TRBV9 and TRBJ2-7, is DSGVTQTPKHLITATGQRVTLRCSPRSGDLSVYWYQQSLDQGLQFLIQYYNGEERAKGNILERFSAQQFPDLHSELNLSSLELGDSALYFCASSALSGSGYEQYFGPGTRLTVT.

The chain links TRBV27 to TRBJ2-1, with 9 bases fitting TRBD2. The germline gives CDR1 MNHEY, CDR2 SMNVEV (reference sequence). Losses at the gene ends were 6 bases for V and 5 bases for J; bases not matched to a gene: 8. CDR3 length equals 15 residues. CDR3 sequence (DNA): TGTGCCAGCAGCCTAAGCGGGAGGACCCACAATGAGCAGTTCTTC. Amino acids: CASSLSGRTHNEQFF.

This chain links TRBV6-1 with TRBJ1-4, with TRBD1 identical over 8 bases. Germline trimming cut 6 bases from V and 8 bases from J; bases unmatched to any gene: 11. The V gene's germline CDR1 is MNHNS and CDR2 SASEGT. This CDR3 spans 15 amino acids. The CDR3 loop reads CASSAFGTGEEKLFF. The DNA of the CDR3 is TGTGCCAGCAGCGCTTTCGGGACAGGCGAGGAAAAACTGTTTTTT.